These T cell receptor beta chains were read from a single sample in a study of T cell clonotyping in hematopoietic cell transplantation. Profiling relied on immunoSEQ multiplex PCR, and the TCRdb table lists in-frame clones only, not all of them. The sample carries approximately 70,000 clones, around 94% recorded once. Material: peripheral blood mononuclear cells. The receptors were sampled from a man aged 45-65 years in good health. Some clones in this sample may be carry-over from other donors' samples. Each CDR3 is given with its conserved first and last residue. A D gene is named only where the DNA matches it firmly. Only part of the rows carry a size: once, few, many, or a class if the clone is expanded.

D	V	size	J	CDR3	DNA
NA	TRBV11-2	once	TRBJ1-1	CASSLEFGGIGRTEAFF	TGTGCCAGCAGCTTAGAATTCGGGGGAATTGGGCGCACTGAAGCTTTCTTT
NA	TRBV6-1	NA	TRBJ1-4	CASSEAGRPTNEKLFF	TGTGCCAGCAGTGAAGCAGGTAGACCCACTAATGAAAAACTGTTTTTT
NA	TRBV6-5	NA	TRBJ1-5	CASSYGATGDQPQHF	TGTGCCAGCAGTTATGGGGCAACCGGGGATCAGCCCCAGCATTTT
NA	TRBV7-2	once	TRBJ2-5	CASSLQALETQYF	TGTGCCAGCAGCCTTCAAGCCCTAGAGACCCAGTACTTC
NA	TRBV29-1	NA	TRBJ1-2	CSVTDGAYGYTF	TGCAGCGTTACGGACGGCGCCTATGGCTACACCTTC
NA	TRBV19	NA	TRBJ1-6	CASTESALSPLHF	TGTGCCAGTACCGAATCCGCTCTATCACCCCTCCACTTT
NA	TRBV19	NA	TRBJ1-2	CASSSQGRAYGYTF	TGTGCCAGTAGCTCGCAGGGAAGGGCGTATGGCTACACCTTC
NA	TRBV28	NA	TRBJ2-1	CASTESGYNEQFF	TGTGCCAGCACCGAGAGTGGCTATAATGAGCAGTTCTTC
TRBD1	TRBV11-1	NA	TRBJ2-2	CASSYGTGNTGELFF	TGTGCCAGCAGTTATGGGACAGGGAACACCGGGGAGCTGTTTTTT
NA	TRBV28	NA	TRBJ2-5	CASSVPQGRWETQYF	TGTGCCAGCAGTGTCCCACAGGGGAGGTGGGAGACCCAGTACTTC
TRBD1	TRBV5-1	NA	TRBJ1-4	CASSQTGGSEKLFF	TGCGCCAGCAGCCAGACAGGGGGCTCTGAAAAACTGTTTTTT
TRBD1	TRBV29-1	few	TRBJ2-1	CSVEDRGTDEQFF	TGCAGCGTTGAGGACAGGGGGACGGATGAGCAGTTCTTC
TRBD2	TRBV4-3	once	TRBJ2-7	CASSPRASGDYEQYF	TGCGCCAGCAGCCCGCGGGCTAGCGGGGACTACGAGCAGTACTTC
NA	TRBV2	NA	TRBJ2-3	CASTSGQGLFWYF	TGTGCCAGCACCTCAGGGCAGGGTTTGTTTTGGTATTTT
TRBD1	TRBV19	NA	TRBJ1-1	CASTPGQGRFTMNTEAFF	TGTGCCAGTACCCCGGGACAGGGGCGATTTACAATGAACACTGAAGCTTTCTTT
NA	TRBV9	NA	TRBJ1-2	CASSAAGTGFYGYTF	TGTGCCAGCAGCGCCGCAGGGACCGGGTTCTATGGCTACACCTTC
NA	TRBV6-5	once	TRBJ1-1	CASSRTGRDTEAFF	TGTGCCAGCAGCCGAACAGGGCGTGACACTGAAGCTTTCTTT
NA	TRBV11-2	NA	TRBJ2-5	CASSPPGGWETQYF	TGTGCCAGCAGCCCTCCCGGCGGCTGGGAGACCCAGTACTTC
NA	TRBV9	NA	TRBJ1-5	CASSVGSGPPATQHF	TGTGCCAGCAGCGTAGGGTCAGGACCCCCCGCGACCCAGCATTTT
NA	TRBV25-1	NA	TRBJ1-4	CASSDGQVNEKLFF	TGTGCCAGCAGTGATGGGCAGGTTAATGAAAAACTGTTTTTT
NA	TRBV5-1	NA	TRBJ2-5	CASSRGRTTDQETQYF	TGCGCCAGCAGCCGGGGGCGGACTACCGACCAAGAGACCCAGTACTTC
NA	TRBV5-8	NA	TRBJ1-2	CASSLGLSAGGYTF	TGTGCCAGCAGCTTGGGTCTGAGTGCCGGAGGCTACACCTTC
TRBD1	TRBV6-1	NA	TRBJ1-6	CASRSQGVRSPLHF	TGTGCCAGCAGATCACAGGGGGTTCGATCACCCCTCCACTTT
NA	TRBV19	NA	TRBJ2-1	CASTIGGASVNEQFF	TGTGCCAGTACCATAGGGGGGGCCTCGGTGAATGAGCAGTTCTTC
TRBD1	TRBV11-1	once	TRBJ2-7	CASSFNRDRVSYEQYF	TGTGCCAGCAGCTTTAACCGGGACAGGGTCTCCTACGAGCAGTACTTC
NA	TRBV6-5	NA	TRBJ1-1	CASSYIGFTEAFF	TGTGCCAGCAGTTACATTGGCTTCACTGAAGCTTTCTTT
NA	TRBV30	NA	TRBJ1-4	CAWSRAGVIEKLFF	TGTGCCTGGAGTAGAGCAGGGGTGATTGAAAAACTGTTTTTT
NA	TRBV15	NA	TRBJ1-6	CATSRRTRQGNSPLHF	TGTGCCACCAGCCGGAGGACCAGGCAGGGCAATTCACCCCTCCACTTT
TRBD2	TRBV7-6	NA	TRBJ2-7	CASSRELGLAHEQYF	TGTGCCAGCAGCCGGGAGTTGGGACTAGCGCACGAGCAGTACTTC
NA	TRBV7-2	NA	TRBJ2-5	CASSLALGRETQYF	TGTGCCAGCAGCTTAGCCCTGGGACGAGAGACCCAGTACTTC
TRBD2	TRBV9	NA	TRBJ2-3	CASSVSSGRASDTQYF	TGTGCCAGCAGCGTGAGTAGCGGGAGGGCCTCAGATACGCAGTATTTT
NA	TRBV25-1	NA	TRBJ2-7	CASSAATVYEQYF	TGTGCCAGCAGTGCCGCGACAGTTTACGAGCAGTACTTC
NA	TRBV7-9	NA	TRBJ2-5	CASSWGGLETQYF	TGTGCCAGCAGCTGGGGGGGCTTGGAGACCCAGTACTTC
TRBD2	TRBV2	NA	TRBJ2-1	CASSESRLAGGNEQFF	TGTGCCAGCAGTGAATCCCGACTAGCGGGGGGCAATGAGCAGTTCTTC
NA	TRBV30	NA	TRBJ2-7	CAWTPGDPSKRDTYEQYF	TGTGCCTGGACCCCCGGGGACCCATCAAAAAGGGATACCTACGAGCAGTACTTC
NA	TRBV4-2	NA	TRBJ1-1	CASSQDGQLNTEAFF	TGTGCCAGCAGCCAAGACGGTCAGTTGAACACTGAAGCTTTCTTT
NA	TRBV6-5	NA	TRBJ2-5	CASSYQGMETQYF	TGTGCCAGCAGTTACCAGGGGATGGAGACCCAGTACTTC